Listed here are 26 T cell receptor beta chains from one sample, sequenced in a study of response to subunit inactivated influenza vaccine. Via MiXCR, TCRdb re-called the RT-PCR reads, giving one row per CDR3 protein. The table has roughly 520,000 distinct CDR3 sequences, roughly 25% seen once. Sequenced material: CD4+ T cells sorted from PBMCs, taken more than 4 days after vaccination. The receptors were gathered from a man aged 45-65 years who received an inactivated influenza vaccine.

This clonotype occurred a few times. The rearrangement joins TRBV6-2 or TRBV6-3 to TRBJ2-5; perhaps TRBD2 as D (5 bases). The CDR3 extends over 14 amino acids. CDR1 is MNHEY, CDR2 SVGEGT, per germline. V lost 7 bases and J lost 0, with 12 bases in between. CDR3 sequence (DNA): TGTGCCAGCAAACGGGGAGTCTACCAAGAGACCCAGTACTTC. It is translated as CASKRGVYQETQYF.

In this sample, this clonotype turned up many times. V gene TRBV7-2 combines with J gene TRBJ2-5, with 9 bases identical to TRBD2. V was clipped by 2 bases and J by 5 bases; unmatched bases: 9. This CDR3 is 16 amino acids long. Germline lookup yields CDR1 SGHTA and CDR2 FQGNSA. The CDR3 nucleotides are TGTGCCAGCAGCTTATGGTCCGGCGGGAGGGGTGAGACCCAGTACTTC. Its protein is CASSLWSGGRGETQYF.

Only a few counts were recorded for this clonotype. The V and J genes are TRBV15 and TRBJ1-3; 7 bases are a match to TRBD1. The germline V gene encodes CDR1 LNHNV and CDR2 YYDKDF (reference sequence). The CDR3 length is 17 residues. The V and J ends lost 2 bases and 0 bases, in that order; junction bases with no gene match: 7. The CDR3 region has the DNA TGTGCCACCAGCAGACTCAGGGACAGCAACTCTGGAAACACCATATATTTT. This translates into CATSRLRDSNSGNTIYF.

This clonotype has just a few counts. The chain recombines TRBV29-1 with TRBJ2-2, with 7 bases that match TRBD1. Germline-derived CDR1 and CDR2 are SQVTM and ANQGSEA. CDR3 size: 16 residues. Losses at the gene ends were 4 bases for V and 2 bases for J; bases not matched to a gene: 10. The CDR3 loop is CSVASVGTANTGELFF. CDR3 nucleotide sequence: TGCAGCGTTGCGAGCGTGGGGACAGCTAACACCGGGGAGCTGTTTTTT.

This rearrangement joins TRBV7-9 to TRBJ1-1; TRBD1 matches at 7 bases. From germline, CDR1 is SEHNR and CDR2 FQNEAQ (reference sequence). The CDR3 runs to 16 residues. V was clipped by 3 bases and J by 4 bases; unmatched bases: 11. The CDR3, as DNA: TGTGCCAGCAGCTTCGAGGGACAGACGTTAACCACTGAAGCTTTCTTT. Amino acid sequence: CASSFEGQTLTTEAFF.

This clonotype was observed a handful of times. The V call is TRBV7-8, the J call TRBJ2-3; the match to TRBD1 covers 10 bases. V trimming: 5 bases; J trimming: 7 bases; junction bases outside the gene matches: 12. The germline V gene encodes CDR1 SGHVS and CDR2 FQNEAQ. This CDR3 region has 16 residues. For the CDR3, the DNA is TGTGCCAGCAGCACCCAAAGGACAGGGGGAGGGTATACGCAGTATTTT. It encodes CASSTQRTGGGYTQYF.

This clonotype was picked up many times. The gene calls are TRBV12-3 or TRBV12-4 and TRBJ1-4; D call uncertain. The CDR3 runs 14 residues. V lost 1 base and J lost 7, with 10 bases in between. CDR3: CASSLGALGEKLFF. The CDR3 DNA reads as TGTGCCAGCAGTTTAGGGGCCCTAGGTGAAAAACTGTTTTTT.

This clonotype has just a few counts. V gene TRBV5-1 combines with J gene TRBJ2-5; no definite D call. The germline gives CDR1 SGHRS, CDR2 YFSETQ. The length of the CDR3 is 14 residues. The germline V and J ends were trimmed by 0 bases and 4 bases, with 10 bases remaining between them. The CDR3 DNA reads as TGCGCCAGCAGCTTGGACAACCCGGGAGAGACCCAGTACTTC. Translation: CASSLDNPGETQYF.

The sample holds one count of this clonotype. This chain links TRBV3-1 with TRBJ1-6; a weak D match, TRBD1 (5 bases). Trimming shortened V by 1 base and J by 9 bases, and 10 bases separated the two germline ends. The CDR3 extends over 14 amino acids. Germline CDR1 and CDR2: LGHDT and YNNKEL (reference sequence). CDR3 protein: CASSQGGRGSPLHF. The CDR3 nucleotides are TGTGCCAGCAGCCAAGGGGGGAGGGGTTCACCCCTCCACTTT. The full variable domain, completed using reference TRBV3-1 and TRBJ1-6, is DTAVSQTPKYLVTQMGNDKSIKCEQNLGHDTMYWYKQDSKKFLKIMFSYNNKELIINETVPNRFSPKSPDKAHLNLHINSLELGDSAVYFCASSQGGRGSPLHFGNGTRLTVT.

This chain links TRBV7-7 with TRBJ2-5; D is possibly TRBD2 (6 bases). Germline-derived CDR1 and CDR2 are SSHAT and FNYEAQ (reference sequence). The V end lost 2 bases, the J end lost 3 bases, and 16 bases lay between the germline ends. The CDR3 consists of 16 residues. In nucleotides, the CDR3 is TGTGCCAGCAGCTTATACGAGGAGGGCCCGGAAGAGACCCAGTACTTC. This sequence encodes CASSLYEEGPEETQYF.

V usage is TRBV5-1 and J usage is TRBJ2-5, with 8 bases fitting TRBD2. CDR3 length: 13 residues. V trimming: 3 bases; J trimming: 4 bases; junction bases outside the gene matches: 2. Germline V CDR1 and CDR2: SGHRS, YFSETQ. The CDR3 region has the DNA TGCGCCAGCAGCTCAAGCGGGGGAGAGACCCAGTACTTC. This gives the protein CASSSSGGETQYF.

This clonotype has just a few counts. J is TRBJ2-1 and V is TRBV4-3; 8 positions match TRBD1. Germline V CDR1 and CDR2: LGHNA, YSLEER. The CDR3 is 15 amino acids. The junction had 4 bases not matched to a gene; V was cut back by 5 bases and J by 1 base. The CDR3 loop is CASSGQGTSYNEQFF. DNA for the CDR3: TGCGCCAGCAGCGGACAGGGAACTTCCTACAATGAGCAGTTCTTC.

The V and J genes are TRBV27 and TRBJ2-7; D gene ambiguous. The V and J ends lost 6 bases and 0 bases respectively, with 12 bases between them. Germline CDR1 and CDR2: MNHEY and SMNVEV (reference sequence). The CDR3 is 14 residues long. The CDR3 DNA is TGTGCCAGCAGGCCGATAGGTTCCTCCTACGAGCAGTACTTC. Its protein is CASRPIGSSYEQYF.

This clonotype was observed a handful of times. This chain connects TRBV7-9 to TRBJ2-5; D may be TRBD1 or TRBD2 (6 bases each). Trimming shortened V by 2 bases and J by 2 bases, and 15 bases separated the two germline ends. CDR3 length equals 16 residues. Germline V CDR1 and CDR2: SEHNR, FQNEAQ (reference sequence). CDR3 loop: CASSLTGAGVQETQYF. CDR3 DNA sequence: TGTGCCAGCAGCTTAACGGGGGCCGGTGTACAAGAGACCCAGTACTTC.

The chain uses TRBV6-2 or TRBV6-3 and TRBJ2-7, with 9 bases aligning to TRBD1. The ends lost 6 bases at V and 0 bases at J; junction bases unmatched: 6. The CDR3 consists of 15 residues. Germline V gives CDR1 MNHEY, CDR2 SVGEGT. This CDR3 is CASSRTGASSYEQYF. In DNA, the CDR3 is TGTGCCAGCAGCCGGACAGGGGCGAGCTCCTACGAGCAGTACTTC.

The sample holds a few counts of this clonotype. This chain's CDR3 is CASSYIRTGPFNYGYTF. DNA of the CDR3: TGTGCCAGCAGTTACATCAGGACAGGGCCTTTTAACTATGGCTACACCTTC. The chain combines TRBV6-2 or TRBV6-3 with TRBJ1-2; 8 bases agree with TRBD1. V was pared by 2 bases and J by 1 base, with 9 bases of the junction left unmatched. The CDR3 is 17 amino acids. The germline V gene has CDR1 MNHEY and CDR2 SVGEGT.

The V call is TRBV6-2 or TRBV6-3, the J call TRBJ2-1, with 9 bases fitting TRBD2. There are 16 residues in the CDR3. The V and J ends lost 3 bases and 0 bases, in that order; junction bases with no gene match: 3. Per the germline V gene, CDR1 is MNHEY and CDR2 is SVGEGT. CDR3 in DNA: TGTGCCAGCAGTTATTTGACTAGCGGCTCCTACAATGAGCAGTTCTTC. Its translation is CASSYLTSGSYNEQFF.

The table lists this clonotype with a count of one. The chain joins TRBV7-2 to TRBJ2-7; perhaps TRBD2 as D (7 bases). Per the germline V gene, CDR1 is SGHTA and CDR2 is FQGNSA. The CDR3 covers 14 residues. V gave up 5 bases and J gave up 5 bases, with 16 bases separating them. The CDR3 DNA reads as TGTGCCAGCAGCCCGATGGGGGGGGCGGACGAGCAGTACTTC. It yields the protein CASSPMGGADEQYF.

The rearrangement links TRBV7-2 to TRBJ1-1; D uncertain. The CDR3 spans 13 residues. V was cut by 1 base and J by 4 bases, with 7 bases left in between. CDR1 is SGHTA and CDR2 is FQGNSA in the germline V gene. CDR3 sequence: CASSLEYATEAFF. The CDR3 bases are TGTGCCAGCAGCTTAGAGTATGCCACTGAAGCTTTCTTT.

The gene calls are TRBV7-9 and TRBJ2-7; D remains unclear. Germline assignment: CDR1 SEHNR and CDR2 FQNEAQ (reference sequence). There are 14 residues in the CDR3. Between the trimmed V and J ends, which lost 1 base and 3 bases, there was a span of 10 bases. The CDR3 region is CASSLGSPLYEQYF. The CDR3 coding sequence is TGTGCCAGCAGCTTAGGTTCCCCTCTCTACGAGCAGTACTTC.

This CDR3 reads CASSIRDRDSPLHF. Here the CDR3 DNA reads TGTGCCAGTAGTATCCGGGACAGAGATTCACCCCTCCACTTT. This rearrangement joins TRBV19 to TRBJ1-6, with 7 bases aligning to TRBD1. Looked up from germline, CDR1 is LNHDA and CDR2 is SQIVND (reference sequence). CDR3 length: 14 amino acids. The trim removed 3 bases at V and 8 bases at J, leaving 4 bases unmatched.

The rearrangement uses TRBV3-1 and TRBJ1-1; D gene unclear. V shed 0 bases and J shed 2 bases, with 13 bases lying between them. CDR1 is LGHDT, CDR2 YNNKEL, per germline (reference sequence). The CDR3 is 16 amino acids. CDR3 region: CASSQDSRTPNTEAFF. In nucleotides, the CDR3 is TGTGCCAGCAGCCAAGATAGCCGGACTCCAAACACTGAAGCTTTCTTT.

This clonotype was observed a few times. CDR3 nucleotide sequence: TGTGCCAGCGCGCAAGGGAACTCTGGAAACACCATATATTTT. Its translation: CASAQGNSGNTIYF. The chain couples TRBV5-8 to TRBJ1-3, with D unclear. The CDR3 runs 14 residues. Germline V lookup: CDR1 SGHTS, CDR2 YDEGEE. The V end lost 7 bases, the J end lost 0 bases, and 11 bases lay between the germline ends.

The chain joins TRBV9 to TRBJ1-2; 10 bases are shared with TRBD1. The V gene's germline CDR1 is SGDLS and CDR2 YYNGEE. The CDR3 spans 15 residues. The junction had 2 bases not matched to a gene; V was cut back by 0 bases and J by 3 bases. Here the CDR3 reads CASSVAGTGDYGYTF. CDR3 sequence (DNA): TGTGCCAGCAGCGTAGCTGGGACAGGGGACTATGGCTACACCTTC.

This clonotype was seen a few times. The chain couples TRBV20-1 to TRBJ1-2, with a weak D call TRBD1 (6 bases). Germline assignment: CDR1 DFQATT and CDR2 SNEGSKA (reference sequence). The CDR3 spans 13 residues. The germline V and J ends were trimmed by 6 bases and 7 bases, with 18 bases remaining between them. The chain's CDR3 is CSARPGHLSGYTF. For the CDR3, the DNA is TGCAGTGCCAGGCCGGGACACTTGTCTGGCTACACCTTC.

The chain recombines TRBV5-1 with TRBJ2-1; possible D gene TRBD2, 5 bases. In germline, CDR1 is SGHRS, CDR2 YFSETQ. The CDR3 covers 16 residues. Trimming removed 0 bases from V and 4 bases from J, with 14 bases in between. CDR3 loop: CASSLAASSFYNEQFF. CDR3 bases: TGCGCCAGCAGCTTGGCGGCTAGCAGTTTTTACAATGAGCAGTTCTTC.